This T cell receptor beta chain was observed in a study of blood T cell repertoires in COVID-19. Sequenced by immunoSEQ multiplex PCR; TCRdb stores in-frame clones only, minus some. This sample has around 150,000 clones, with 78% found just once. This receptor was identified in an elderly woman with acute or convalescent COVID-19. Sequencing was done on a sample of peripheral blood.

Here the CDR3 DNA reads TGTGCCAGCAGCTTGATTGGGGAGGGAAGGGAGACCCAGTACTTC. Protein product: CASSLIGEGRETQYF. The rearrangement links TRBV5-6 to TRBJ2-5, with TRBD2 identical over 7 bases. Trimming removed 1 base from V and 5 bases from J; junction bases left unmatched: 8. Germline CDR1 and CDR2: SGHDT and YYEEEE. This CDR3 is built from 15 residues.